This note documents a single T cell receptor beta chain sequence. Antigen unknown. This sample was taken from a study of post-analysis software for immune sequencing data. CDR1 DFQATT and CDR2 SNEGSKA come from the germline V gene (reference sequence). The length of the CDR3 is 16 residues. V was pared by 4 bases and J by 6 bases, with 15 bases of the junction left unmatched. Unique-molecular-identifier-tagged TCR beta cDNA libraries were used. TCRdb re-analysed the PCR reads in MiXCR, keeping a single row per CDR3 protein. The table includes around 160,000 distinct CDR3 sequences, about 36% detected once. Findings and limits, study-wide: When compared against controls, multiple sclerosis patients showed significantly lower normalized Chao1 diversity.

This rearrangement joins TRBV20-1 to TRBJ2-7; 10 bases line up with TRBD2. The sequenced sample was blood, obtained after autologous hematopoietic stem cell transplantation. The source of this sequence is a girl aged 5 to 17 with multiple sclerosis. For the CDR3, the DNA is TGCAGTGCTATTGGACTAGCGGAAAATCTTATAGTCGAGCAGTACTTC. Encoded protein: CSAIGLAENLIVEQYF.